This section outlines one T cell receptor (beta chain) sequence together with its context. CDR1 and CDR2 from the germline V gene are MNHEY and SMNVEV (reference sequence). Trimming shortened V by 4 bases and J by 5 bases, and 11 bases separated the two germline ends. This CDR3 comprises 13 residues. The data were obtained in a study of technical replicates of blood from several donors. The assay was immunoSEQ multiplex PCR, and TCRdb's table has in-frame clones only and misses some. The sample has approximately 81,000 clones, around 95% seen once. This sequence joins TRBV27 and TRBJ2-5; D is ambiguous. The TCR originated in a human donor in good health. Sequencing was done on a sample of T cells isolated from PBMCs. The DNA of the CDR3 is TGTGCCAGCAGTTGGTTACCCCGGGAGACCCAGTACTTC. This translates into CASSWLPRETQYF.